This TCR beta chain is drawn from a study of technical replicates of blood from a few donors (dated 2017 in TCRdb). This clone showed up just a few times. What this receptor recognizes is not known. One base away there is no much larger clone; base qualities are not given. Libraries were made using the immunoSEQ multiplex PCR assay. Sourced from immuneACCESS, this table was stored by TCRdb with only in-frame sequences that have V and J called. A share of the clones is absent; for the studies checked, an unresolved V gene accounts for under half, and the remainder has no known explanation. The sample table shows under 85,000 clones, and 97% are seen once. 0.15% to 0.2% of the sample goes to the ten largest clones. The source of this sequence is a human donor in good health. Specimen: T cells isolated from PBMCs.

CDR3 region: CASSINGRSTDTQYF. The DNA sequence is TGTGCCAGTAGTATAAACGGGAGAAGCACAGATACGCAGTATTTT. The V gene is TRBV19 and the J gene is TRBJ2-3; TRBD2 is possibly the D segment (6 matching bases). The CDR3 sequence holds 15 residues, the cysteine and phenylalanine included. The only DNA kept is the CDR3, 45 bases in frame from the first base. The germline V gene (reference sequence) yields LNHDA for CDR1 and SQIVND for CDR2. V loses 2 bases, J loses 0 bases, and the germline ends lie 9 bases apart.